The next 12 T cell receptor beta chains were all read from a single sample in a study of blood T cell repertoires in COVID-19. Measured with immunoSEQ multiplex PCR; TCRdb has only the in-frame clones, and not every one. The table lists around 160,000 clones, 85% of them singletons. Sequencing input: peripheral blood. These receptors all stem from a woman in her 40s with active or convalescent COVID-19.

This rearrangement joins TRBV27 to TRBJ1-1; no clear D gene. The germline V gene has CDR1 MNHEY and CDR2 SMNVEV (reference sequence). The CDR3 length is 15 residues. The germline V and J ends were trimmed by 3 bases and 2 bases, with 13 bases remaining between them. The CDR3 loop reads CASSLNSFLNTEAFF. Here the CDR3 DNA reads TGTGCCAGCAGTTTGAACAGCTTCCTTAACACTGAAGCTTTCTTT.

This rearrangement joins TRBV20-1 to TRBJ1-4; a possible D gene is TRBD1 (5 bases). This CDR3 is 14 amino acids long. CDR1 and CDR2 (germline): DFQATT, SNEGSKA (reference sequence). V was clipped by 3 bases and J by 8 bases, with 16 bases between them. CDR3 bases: TGCAGTGCTAGTGCCGACAATGGGGCAGAAAAACTGTTTTTT. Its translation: CSASADNGAEKLFF.

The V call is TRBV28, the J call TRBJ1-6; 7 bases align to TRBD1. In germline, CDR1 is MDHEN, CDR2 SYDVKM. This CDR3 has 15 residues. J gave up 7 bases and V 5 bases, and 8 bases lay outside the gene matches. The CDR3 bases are TGTGCCAGCAGTCCGACAGGGTCTGGGAATTCACCCCTCCACTTT. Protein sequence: CASSPTGSGNSPLHF. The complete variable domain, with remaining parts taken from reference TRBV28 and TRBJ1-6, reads DVKVTQSSRYLVKRTGEKVFLECVQDMDHENMFWYRQDPGLGLRLIYFSYDVKMKEKGDIPEGYSVSREKKERFSLILESASTNQTSMYLCASSPTGSGNSPLHFGNGTRLTVT.

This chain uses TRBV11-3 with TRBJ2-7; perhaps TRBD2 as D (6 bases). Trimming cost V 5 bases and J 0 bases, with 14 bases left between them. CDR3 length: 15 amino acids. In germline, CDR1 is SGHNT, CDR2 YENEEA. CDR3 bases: TGTGCCAGCAGCCGGGGGTGGGCGAGCTCCTACGAGCAGTACTTC. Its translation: CASSRGWASSYEQYF.

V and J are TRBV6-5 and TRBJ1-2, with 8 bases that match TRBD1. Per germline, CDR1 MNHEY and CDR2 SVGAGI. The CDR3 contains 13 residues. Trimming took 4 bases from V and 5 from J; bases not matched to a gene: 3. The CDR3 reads CASSSQGGYGYTF. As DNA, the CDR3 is TGTGCCAGCAGTTCACAGGGGGGGTATGGCTACACCTTC.

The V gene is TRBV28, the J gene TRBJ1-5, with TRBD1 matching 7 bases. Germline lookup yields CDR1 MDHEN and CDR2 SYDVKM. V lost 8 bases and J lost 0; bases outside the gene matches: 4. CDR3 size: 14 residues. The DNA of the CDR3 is TGTGCCAGCTCCAGACAGGGTAGCAATCAGCCCCAGCATTTT. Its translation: CASSRQGSNQPQHF. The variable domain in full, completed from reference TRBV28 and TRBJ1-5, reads DVKVTQSSRYLVKRTGEKVFLECVQDMDHENMFWYRQDPGLGLRLIYFSYDVKMKEKGDIPEGYSVSREKKERFSLILESASTNQTSMYLCASSRQGSNQPQHFGDGTRLSIL.

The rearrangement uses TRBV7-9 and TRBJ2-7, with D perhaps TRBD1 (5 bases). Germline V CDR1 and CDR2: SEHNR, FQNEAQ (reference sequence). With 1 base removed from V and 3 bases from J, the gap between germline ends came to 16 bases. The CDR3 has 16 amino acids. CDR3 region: CASSLEDTLLVYEQYF. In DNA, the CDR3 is TGTGCCAGCAGCTTAGAGGACACTCTCCTAGTCTACGAGCAGTACTTC. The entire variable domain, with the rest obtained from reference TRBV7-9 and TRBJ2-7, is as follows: DTGVSQNPRHKITKRGQNVTFRCDPISEHNRLYWYRQTLGQGPEFLTYFQNEAQLEKSRLLSDRFSAERPKGSFSTLEIQRTEQGDSAMYLCASSLEDTLLVYEQYFGPGTRLTVT.

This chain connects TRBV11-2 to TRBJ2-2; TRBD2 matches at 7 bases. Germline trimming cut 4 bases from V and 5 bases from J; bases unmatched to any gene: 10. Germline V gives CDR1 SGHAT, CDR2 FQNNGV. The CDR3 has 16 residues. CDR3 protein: CASSSQERDWTGELFF. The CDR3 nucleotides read TGTGCCAGCAGCTCCCAGGAGCGGGATTGGACCGGGGAGCTGTTTTTT.

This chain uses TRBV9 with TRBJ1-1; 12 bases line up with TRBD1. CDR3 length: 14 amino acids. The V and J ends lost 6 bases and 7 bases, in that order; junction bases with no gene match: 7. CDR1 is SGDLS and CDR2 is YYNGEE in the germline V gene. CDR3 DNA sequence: TGTGCCAGCACCCGGGGACAGGGGGCGAGTGAAGCTTTCTTT. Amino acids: CASTRGQGASEAFF.

The CDR3 DNA reads TGTGCCACCAGCAGAGATTTGGTGGAGGGCTACACCTTC. Encoded protein: CATSRDLVEGYTF. The chain carries TRBV15 and TRBJ1-2, with unresolved D. This CDR3 contains 13 residues. Germline CDR1 reads LNHNV; CDR2 reads YYDKDF (reference sequence). V was pared by 0 bases and J by 8 bases, with 10 bases between.

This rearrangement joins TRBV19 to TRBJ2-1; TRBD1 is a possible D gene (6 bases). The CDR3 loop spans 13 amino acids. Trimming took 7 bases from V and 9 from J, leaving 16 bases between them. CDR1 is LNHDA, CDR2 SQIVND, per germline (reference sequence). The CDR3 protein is CASTRQAGGEQFF. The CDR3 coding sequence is TGTGCCAGTACCCGACAGGCTGGCGGTGAGCAGTTCTTC.

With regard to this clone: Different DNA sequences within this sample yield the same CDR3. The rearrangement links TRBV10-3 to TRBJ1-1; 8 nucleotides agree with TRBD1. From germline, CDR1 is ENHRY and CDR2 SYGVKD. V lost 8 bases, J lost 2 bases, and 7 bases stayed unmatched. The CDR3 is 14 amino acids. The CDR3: CAISRQGRNTEAFF. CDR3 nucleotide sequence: TGTGCCATCTCCCGACAGGGGAGAAACACTGAAGCTTTCTTT.